A selection of T cell receptor beta chains follows, all from one sample in a study of T cells in localized non-small cell lung cancer. TCRdb's copy holds only in-frame clones and misses some; the assay was immunoSEQ multiplex PCR. The sample includes 39,000 or so clones, 83% of them seen just once. The specimen comprised PBMCs, sampled before any cancer treatment. Source of these receptors: a man aged 40-75 years with stage II lung adenocarcinoma. CDR3s include the opening cysteine and the closing phenylalanine or tryptophan. The order of the fields is V gene, CDR3 protein.

V gene: TRBV7-2; CDR3 protein: CASSYYRATYEQYF
V gene: TRBV6-5; CDR3 protein: CASSHRTGAEAFF
V gene: TRBV11-3; CDR3 protein: CASSLMRDTEAFF
V gene: TRBV7-2; CDR3 protein: CASSPPGRLAGASHYEQYF
V gene: TRBV5-4; CDR3 protein: CASSLATGRPDTQYF
V gene: TRBV29-1; CDR3 protein: CSVAGRKTGGYEQYF
V gene: TRBV6-5; CDR3 protein: CASSYIRTGGSYGYTF
V gene: TRBV27; CDR3 protein: CASSFMGDYGYTF
V gene: TRBV7-3; CDR3 protein: CASARDRNTDTQYF
V gene: TRBV27; CDR3 protein: CASSSLAGRVAETQYF
V gene: TRBV18; CDR3 protein: CASSPGGNQPQHF
V gene: TRBV7-2; CDR3 protein: CASSFSGTGGFEQYF
V gene: TRBV11-2; CDR3 protein: CASSLDRDLSYEQYF
V gene: TRBV6-1; CDR3 protein: CASRPGLAGGTTQYF
V gene: TRBV28; CDR3 protein: CASSLGGKGNQPQHF
V gene: TRBV6-1; CDR3 protein: CASATGDGREQYF
V gene: TRBV28; CDR3 protein: CASSPAGQGENQPQHF
V gene: TRBV7-6; CDR3 protein: CASSLRADPNYEQYF
V gene: TRBV19; CDR3 protein: CASTPPRGAGELFF
V gene: TRBV15; CDR3 protein: CATSREGQSNQPQHF
V gene: TRBV27; CDR3 protein: CASSSRASGILTDTQYF
V gene: TRBV7-2; CDR3 protein: CASSLGTDGNTIYF
V gene: TRBV9; CDR3 protein: CASSVGWGSGNTIYF
V gene: TRBV5-6; CDR3 protein: CASRVEFSGNTIYF
V gene: TRBV5-1; CDR3 protein: CASSLGGDRVQAGANVLTF
V gene: TRBV5-1; CDR3 protein: CASSLGAYRQETQYF
V gene: TRBV7-9; CDR3 protein: CASIPNRNTEAFF
V gene: TRBV19; CDR3 protein: CASTTGTRYNEQFF
V gene: TRBV7-9; CDR3 protein: CASSSQGSNEKLFF
V gene: TRBV5-1; CDR3 protein: CASSLGAGRGTEAFF
V gene: TRBV6-1; CDR3 protein: CASSDLGNTEAFF
V gene: TRBV27; CDR3 protein: CASSFSPGNQPQHF
V gene: TRBV5-1; CDR3 protein: CASSLGEFLGSYEQYF
V gene: TRBV28; CDR3 protein: CASNLGDFSNQPQHF
V gene: TRBV29-1; CDR3 protein: CSVEDLGSIETQYF
V gene: TRBV6-5; CDR3 protein: CASTSVSGANVLTF
V gene: TRBV5-6; CDR3 protein: CASSAGQGAYIQYF
V gene: TRBV18; CDR3 protein: CASSPIWQAYGYTF
V gene: TRBV28; CDR3 protein: CASSSRTSGRISTDTQYF
V gene: TRBV5-1; CDR3 protein: CASSSTGVGQPQHF
V gene: TRBV30; CDR3 protein: CAWSVARRSTDTQYF
V gene: TRBV5-6; CDR3 protein: CASSLYYLSNQPQHF